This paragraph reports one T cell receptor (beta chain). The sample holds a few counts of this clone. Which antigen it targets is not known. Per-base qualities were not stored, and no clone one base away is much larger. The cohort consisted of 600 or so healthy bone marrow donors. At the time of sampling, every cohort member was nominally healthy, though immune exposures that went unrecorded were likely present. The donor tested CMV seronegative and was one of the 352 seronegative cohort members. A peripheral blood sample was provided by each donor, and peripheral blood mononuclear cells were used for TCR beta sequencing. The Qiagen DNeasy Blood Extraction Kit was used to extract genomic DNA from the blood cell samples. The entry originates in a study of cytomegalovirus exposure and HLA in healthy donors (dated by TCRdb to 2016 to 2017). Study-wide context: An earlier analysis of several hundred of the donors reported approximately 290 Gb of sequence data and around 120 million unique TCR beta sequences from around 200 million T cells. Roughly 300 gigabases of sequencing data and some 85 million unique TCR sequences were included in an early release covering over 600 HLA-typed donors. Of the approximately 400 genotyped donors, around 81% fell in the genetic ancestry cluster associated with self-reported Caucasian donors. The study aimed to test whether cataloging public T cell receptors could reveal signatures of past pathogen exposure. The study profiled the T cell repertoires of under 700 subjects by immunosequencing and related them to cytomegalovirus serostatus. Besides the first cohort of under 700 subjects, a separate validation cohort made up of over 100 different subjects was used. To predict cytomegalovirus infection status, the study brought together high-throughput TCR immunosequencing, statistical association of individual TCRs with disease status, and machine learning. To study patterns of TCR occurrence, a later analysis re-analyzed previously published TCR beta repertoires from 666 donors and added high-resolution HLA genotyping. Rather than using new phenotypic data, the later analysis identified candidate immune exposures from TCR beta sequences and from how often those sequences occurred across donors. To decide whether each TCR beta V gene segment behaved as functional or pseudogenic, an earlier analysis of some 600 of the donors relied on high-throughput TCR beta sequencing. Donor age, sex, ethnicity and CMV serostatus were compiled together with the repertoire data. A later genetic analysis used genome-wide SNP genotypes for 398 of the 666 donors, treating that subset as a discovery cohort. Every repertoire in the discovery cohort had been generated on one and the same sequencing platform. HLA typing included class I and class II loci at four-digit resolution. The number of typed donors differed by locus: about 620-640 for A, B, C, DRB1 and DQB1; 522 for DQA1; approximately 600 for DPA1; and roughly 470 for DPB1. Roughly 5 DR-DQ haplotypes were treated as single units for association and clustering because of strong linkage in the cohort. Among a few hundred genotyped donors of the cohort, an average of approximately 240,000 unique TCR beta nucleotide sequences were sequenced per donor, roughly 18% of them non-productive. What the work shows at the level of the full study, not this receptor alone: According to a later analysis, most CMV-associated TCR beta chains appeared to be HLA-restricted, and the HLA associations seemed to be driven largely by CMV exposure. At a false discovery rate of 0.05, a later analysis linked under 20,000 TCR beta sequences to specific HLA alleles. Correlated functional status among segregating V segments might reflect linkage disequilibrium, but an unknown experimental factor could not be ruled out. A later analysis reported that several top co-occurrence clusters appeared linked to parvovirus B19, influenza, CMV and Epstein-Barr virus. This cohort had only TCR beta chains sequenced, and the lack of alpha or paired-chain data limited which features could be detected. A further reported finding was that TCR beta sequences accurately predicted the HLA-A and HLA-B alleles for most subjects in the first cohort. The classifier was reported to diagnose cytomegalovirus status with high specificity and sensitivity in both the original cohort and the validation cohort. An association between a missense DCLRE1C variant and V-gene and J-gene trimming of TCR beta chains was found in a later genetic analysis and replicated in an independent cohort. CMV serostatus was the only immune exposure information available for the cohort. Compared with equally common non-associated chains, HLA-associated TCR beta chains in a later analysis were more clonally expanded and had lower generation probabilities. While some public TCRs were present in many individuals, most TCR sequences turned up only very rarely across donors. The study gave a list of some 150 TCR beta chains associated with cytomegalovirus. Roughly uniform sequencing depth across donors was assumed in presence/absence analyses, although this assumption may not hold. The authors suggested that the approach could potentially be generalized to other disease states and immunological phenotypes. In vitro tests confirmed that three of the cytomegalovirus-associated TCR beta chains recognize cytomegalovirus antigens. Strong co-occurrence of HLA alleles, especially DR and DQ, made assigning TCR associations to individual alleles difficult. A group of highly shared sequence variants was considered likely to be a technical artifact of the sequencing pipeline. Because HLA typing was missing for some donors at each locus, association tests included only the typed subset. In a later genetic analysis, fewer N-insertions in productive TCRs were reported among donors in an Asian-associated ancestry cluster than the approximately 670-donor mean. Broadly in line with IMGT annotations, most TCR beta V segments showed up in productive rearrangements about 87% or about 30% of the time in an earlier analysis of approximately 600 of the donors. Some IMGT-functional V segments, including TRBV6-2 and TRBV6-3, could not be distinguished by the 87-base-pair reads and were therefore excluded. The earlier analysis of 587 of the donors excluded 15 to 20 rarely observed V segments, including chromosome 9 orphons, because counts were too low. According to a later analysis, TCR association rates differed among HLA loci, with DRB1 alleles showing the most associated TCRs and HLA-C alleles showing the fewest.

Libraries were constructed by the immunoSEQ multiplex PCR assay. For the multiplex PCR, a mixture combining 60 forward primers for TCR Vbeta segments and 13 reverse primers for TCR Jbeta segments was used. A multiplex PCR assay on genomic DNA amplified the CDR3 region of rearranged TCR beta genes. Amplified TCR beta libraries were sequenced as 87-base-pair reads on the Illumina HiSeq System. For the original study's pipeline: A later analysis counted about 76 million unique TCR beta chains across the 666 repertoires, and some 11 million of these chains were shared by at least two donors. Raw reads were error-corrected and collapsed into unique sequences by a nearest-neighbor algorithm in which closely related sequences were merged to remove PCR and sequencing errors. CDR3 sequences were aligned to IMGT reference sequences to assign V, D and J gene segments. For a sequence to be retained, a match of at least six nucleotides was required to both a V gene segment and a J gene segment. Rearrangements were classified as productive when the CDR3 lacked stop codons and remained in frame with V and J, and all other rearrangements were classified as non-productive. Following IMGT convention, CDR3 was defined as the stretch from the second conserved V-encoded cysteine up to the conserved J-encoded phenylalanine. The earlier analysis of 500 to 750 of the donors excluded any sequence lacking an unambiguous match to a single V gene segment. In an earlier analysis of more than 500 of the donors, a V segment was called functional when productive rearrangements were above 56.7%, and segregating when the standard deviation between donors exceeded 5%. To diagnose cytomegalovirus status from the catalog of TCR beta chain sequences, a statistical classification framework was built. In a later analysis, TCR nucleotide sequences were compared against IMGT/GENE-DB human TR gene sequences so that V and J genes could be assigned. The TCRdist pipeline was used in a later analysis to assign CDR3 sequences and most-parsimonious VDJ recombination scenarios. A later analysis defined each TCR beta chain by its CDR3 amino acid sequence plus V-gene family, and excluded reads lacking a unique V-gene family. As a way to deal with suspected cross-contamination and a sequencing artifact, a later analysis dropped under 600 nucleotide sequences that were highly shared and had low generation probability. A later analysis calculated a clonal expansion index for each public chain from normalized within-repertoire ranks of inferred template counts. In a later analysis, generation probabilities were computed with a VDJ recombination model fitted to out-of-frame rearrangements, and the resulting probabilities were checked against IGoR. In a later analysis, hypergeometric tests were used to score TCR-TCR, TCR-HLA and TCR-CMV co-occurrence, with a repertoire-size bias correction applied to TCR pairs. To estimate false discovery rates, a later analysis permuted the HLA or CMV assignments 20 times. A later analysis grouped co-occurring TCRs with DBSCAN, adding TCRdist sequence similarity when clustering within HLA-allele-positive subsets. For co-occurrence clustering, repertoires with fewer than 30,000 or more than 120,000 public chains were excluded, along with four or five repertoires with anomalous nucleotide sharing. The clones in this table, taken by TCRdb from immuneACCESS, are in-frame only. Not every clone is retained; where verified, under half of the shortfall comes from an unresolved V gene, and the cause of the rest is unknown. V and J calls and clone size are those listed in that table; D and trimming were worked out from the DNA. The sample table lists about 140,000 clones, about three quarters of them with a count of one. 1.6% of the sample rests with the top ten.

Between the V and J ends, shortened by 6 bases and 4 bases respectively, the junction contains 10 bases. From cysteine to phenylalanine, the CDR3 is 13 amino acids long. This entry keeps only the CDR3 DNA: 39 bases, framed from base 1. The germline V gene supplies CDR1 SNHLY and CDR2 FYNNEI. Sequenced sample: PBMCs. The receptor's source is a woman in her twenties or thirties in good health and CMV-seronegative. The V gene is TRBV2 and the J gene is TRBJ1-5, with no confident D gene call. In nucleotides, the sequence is TGTGCCAGCAGAACAGCCAGAAATCAGCCCCAGCATTTT. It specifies CASRTARNQPQHF.